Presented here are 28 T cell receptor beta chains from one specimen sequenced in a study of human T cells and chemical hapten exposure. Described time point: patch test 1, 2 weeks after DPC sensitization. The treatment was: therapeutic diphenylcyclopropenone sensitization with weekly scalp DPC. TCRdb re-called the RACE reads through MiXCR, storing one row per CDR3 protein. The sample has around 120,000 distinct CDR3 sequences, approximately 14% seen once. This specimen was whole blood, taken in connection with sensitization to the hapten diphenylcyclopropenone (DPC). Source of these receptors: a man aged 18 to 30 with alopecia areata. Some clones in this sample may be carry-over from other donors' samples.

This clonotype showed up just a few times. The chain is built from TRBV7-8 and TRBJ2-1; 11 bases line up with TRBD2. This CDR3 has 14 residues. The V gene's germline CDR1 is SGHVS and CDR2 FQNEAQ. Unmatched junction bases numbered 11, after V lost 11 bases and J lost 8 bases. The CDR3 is CAGKPSGGMDEQFF. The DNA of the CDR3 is TGTGCCGGTAAACCTAGCGGGGGGATGGATGAGCAGTTCTTC. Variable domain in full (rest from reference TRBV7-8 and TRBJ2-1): GAGVSQSPRYKVAKRGQDVALRCDPISGHVSLFWYQQALGQGPEFLTYFQNEAQLDKSGLPSDRFFAERPEGSVSTLKIQRTQQEDSAVYLCAGKPSGGMDEQFFGPGTRLTVL.

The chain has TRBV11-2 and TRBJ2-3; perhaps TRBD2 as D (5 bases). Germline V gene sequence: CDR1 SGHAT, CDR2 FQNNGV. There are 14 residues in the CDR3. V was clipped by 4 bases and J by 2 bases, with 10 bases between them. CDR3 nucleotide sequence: TGTGCCAGCAGCTCAGAGGGAATCACAGATACGCAGTATTTT. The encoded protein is CASSSEGITDTQYF.

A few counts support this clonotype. The CDR3 is CASSSAGWEETQYF. The CDR3 DNA sequence: TGTGCCAGCAGCTCCGCCGGTTGGGAAGAGACCCAGTACTTC. V is TRBV7-8 and J is TRBJ2-5, with unresolved D. Germline CDR1 SGHVS, CDR2 FQNEAQ. Trimming shortened V by 4 bases and J by 3 bases, and 12 bases separated the two germline ends. This CDR3 comprises 14 residues.

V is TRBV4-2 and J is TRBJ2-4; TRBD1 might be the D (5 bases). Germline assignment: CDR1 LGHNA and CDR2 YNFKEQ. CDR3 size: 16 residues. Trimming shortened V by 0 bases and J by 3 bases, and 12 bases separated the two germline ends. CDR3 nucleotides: TGTGCCAGCAGCCAAGATGACAGAAGTTTCAAAAACATTCAGTACTTC. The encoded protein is CASSQDDRSFKNIQYF.

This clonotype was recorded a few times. The CDR3 reads CASTPLRFGSGGKNIQYF. The CDR3 nucleotides are TGTGCCAGCACCCCTCTTAGATTTGGGTCGGGGGGAAAAAACATTCAGTACTTC. The chain recombines TRBV7-8 with TRBJ2-4, with 7 bases matching TRBD2. The CDR3 sequence is 18 residues long. V shed 7 bases and J 4 bases; nucleotides not matched to a gene: 19. From germline, CDR1 is SGHVS and CDR2 FQNEAQ.

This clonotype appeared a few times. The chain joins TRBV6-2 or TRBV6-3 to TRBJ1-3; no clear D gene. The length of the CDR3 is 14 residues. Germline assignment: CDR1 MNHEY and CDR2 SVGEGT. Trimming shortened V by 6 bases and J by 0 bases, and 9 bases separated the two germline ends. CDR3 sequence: CASRNAGSGNTIYF. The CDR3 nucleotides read TGTGCCAGCAGGAATGCCGGCTCTGGAAACACCATATATTTT.

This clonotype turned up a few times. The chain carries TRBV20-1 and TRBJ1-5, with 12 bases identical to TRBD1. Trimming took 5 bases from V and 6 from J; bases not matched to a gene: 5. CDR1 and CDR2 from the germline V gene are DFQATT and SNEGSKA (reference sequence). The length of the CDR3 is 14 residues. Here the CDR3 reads CSAGRDRGLQPQHF. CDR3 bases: TGCAGTGCTGGCCGGGACAGGGGGCTTCAGCCCCAGCATTTT.

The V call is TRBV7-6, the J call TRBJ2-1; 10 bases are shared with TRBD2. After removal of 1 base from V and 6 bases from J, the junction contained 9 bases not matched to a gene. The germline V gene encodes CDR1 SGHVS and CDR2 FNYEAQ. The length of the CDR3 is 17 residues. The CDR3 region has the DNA TGTGCCAGCAGCTTAGAGTCTAGCGGGGGCCTAGGCAATGAGCAGTTCTTC. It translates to CASSLESSGGLGNEQFF.

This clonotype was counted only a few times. The CDR3 DNA follows: TGCGCCAGCAGCCAAGCTCCCAGCAAAGAGGGGGTAGTAGGCTATGGCTACACCTTC. Residues: CASSQAPSKEGVVGYGYTF. This rearrangement joins TRBV4-3 to TRBJ1-2; weak D call: TRBD1 (6 bases). Germline V lookup: CDR1 LGHNA, CDR2 YSLEER. The CDR3 extends over 19 amino acids. Deletions cut 1 base from V and 4 bases from J, with 25 bases between.

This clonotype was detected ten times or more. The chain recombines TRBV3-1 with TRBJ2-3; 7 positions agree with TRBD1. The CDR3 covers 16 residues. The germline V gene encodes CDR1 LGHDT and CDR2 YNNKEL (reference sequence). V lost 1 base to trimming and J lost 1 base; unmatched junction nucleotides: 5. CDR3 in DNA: TGTGCCAGCAGCCAAGCGCGACAGGGTGGCACAGATACGCAGTATTTT. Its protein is CASSQARQGGTDTQYF.

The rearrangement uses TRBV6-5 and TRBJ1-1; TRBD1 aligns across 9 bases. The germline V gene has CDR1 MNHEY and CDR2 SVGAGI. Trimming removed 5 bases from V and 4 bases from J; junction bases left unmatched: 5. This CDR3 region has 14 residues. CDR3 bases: TGTGCCAGCAGTAGGGACAGGGAGGGCACTGAAGCTTTCTTT. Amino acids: CASSRDREGTEAFF.

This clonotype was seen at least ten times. Written as DNA, the CDR3 is TGTGCCAGCAGCGTATTGGGGGAAAAACTGTTTTTT. It is translated as CASSVLGEKLFF. The J gene is TRBJ1-4, the V gene TRBV9; D call uncertain. Germline values: CDR1 SGDLS, CDR2 YYNGEE. Trimming took 1 base from V and 8 from J, leaving 6 bases between them. There are 12 residues in the CDR3.

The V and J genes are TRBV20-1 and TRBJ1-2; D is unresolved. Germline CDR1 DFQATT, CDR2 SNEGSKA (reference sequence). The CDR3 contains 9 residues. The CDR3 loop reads CGHNYGYTF. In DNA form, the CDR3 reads TGCGGCCACAACTATGGCTACACCTTC.

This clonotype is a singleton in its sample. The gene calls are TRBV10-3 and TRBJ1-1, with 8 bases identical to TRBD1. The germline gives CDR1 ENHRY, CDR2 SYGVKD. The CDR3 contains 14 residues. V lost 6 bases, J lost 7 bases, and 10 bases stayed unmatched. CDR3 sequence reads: CAIRELDRASEAFF. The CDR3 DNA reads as TGTGCCATCAGAGAACTGGACAGGGCTAGTGAAGCTTTCTTT.

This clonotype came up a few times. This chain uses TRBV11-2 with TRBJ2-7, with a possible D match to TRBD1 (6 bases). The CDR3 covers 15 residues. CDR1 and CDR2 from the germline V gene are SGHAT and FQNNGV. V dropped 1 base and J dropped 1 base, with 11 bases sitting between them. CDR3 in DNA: TGTGCCAGCAGCTTAGGCCAGGGGTATTCCTACGAGCAGTACTTC. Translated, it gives CASSLGQGYSYEQYF.

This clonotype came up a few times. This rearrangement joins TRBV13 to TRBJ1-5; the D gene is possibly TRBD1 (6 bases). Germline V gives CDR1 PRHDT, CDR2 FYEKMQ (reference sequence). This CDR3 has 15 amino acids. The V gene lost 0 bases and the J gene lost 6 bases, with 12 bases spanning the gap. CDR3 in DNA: TGTGCCAGCAGCTTAGGCGGCAGGGGAAGTCAGCCCCAGCATTTT. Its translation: CASSLGGRGSQPQHF.

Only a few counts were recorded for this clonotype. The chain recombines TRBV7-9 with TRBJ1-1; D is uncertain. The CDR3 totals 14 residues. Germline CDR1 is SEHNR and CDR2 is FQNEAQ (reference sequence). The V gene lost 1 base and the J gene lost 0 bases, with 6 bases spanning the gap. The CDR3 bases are TGTGCCAGCAGCTTAGTCGGCGTGAACACTGAAGCTTTCTTT. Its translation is CASSLVGVNTEAFF.

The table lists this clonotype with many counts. The CDR3 bases are TGCGCCAGCAGCCAAGAATACAGGGGGACAGATACGCAGTATTTT. Translation gives CASSQEYRGTDTQYF. The V call is TRBV4-3, the J call TRBJ2-3; 8 bases match TRBD1. The germline V gene has CDR1 LGHNA and CDR2 YSLEER. V trimming: 0 bases; J trimming: 3 bases; junction bases outside the gene matches: 2. CDR3 length equals 15 residues.

CDR3 coding DNA: TGCGCCAGCAGCCAAGATCGAAGTTTCACTGGAAACACCATATATTTT. It specifies CASSQDRSFTGNTIYF. The gene calls are TRBV4-1 and TRBJ1-3; D not certain. Germline-derived CDR1 and CDR2 are MGHRA and YSYEKL. V was cut by 0 bases and J by 2 bases, with 11 bases left in between. The CDR3 length is 16 residues.

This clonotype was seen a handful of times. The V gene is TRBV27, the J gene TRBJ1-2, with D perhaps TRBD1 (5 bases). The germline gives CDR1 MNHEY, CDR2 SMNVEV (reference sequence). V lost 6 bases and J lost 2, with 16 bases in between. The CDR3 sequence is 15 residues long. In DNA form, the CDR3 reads TGTGCCAGCAGCTATGGGGAGCCAGGGAACTATGGCTACACCTTC. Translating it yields CASSYGEPGNYGYTF.

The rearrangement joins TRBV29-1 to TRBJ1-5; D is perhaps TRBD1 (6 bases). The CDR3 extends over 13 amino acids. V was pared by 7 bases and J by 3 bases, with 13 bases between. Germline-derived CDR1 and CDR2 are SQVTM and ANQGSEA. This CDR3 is CSANTGYNQPQHF. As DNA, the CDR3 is TGCAGCGCTAATACAGGGTACAATCAGCCCCAGCATTTT.

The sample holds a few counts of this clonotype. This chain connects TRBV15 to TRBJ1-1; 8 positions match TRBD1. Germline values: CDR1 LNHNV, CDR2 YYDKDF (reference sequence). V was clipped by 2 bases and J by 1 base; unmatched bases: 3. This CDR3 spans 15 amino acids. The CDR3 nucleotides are TGTGCCACCAGCAGAAGACAGGGGAGGAACACTGAAGCTTTCTTT. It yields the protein CATSRRQGRNTEAFF.

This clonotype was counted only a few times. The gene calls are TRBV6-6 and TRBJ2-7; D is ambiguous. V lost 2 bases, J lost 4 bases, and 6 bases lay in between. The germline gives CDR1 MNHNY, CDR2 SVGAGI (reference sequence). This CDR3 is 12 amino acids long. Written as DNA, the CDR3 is TGTGCCAGCAGTTACCAGGAGTACGAGCAGTACTTC. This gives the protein CASSYQEYEQYF.

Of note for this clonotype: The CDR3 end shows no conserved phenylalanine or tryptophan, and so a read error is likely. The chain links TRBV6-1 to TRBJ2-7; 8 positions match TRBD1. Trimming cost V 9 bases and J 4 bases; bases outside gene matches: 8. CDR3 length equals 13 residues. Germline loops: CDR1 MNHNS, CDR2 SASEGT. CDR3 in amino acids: CASRPGQAYEQYA. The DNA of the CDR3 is TGTGCCAGTAGACCGGGACAGGCATACGAGCAGTACGCC.

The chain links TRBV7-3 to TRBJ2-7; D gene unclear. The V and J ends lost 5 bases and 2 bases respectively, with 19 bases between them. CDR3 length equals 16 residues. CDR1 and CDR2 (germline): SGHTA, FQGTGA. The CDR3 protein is CASSPIATSLTYEQYF. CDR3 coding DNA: TGTGCCAGCAGCCCCATAGCAACGTCCCTTACCTACGAGCAGTACTTC.

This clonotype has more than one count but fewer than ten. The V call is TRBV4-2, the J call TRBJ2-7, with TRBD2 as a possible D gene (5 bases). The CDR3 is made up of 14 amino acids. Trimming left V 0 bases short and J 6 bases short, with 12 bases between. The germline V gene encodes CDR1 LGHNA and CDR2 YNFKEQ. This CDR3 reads CASSQDLAGIEQYF. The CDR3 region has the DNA TGTGCCAGCAGCCAAGATCTAGCTGGGATCGAGCAGTACTTC.

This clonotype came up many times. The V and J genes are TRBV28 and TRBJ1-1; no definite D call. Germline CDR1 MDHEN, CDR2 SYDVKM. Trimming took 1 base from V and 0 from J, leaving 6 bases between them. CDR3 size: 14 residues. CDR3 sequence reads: CASSLYGMNTEAFF. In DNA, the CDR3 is TGTGCCAGCAGTTTATATGGTATGAACACTGAAGCTTTCTTT.

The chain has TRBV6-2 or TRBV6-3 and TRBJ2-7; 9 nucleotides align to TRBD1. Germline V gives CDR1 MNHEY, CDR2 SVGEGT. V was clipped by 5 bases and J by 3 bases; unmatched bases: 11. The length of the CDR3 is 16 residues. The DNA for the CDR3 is TGTGCCAGCAGTAAGACGCCGGGACAGGGTCTCTACGAGCAGTACTTC. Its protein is CASSKTPGQGLYEQYF.